The clone carrying this T cell receptor beta chain was seen only a few times. Its antigen is not known. The data were taken from a study of human T cells and chemical hapten exposure. General study points: Controls formed significantly fewer large CDR3 similarity clusters than expanded TCRs did.

Time point: patch test 2, 6 weeks after DPC sensitization. Noted treatment: therapeutic diphenylcyclopropenone sensitization with weekly scalp DPC. Each CDR3 protein gets one entry after TCRdb re-called the RACE reads with MiXCR. The table records tens of thousands of distinct CDR3 sequences, about 9.3% of them present only once. The CDR3 length is 9 residues. Germline CDR1 reads SNHLY; CDR2 reads FYNNEI. The V end was cut by 8 bases, the J end by 7 bases, with 3 bases between. The origin of this receptor is a woman aged 45 to 65 with alopecia areata. Some clones in this sample may be carry-over from other donors' samples. The rearrangement uses TRBV2 and TRBJ2-4; no clear D gene. The sequencing here drew on whole blood, taken in connection with sensitization to the hapten diphenylcyclopropenone (DPC). CDR3 in amino acids: CASGNIQYF. The CDR3, as DNA: TGTGCCAGCGGGAACATTCAGTACTTC.